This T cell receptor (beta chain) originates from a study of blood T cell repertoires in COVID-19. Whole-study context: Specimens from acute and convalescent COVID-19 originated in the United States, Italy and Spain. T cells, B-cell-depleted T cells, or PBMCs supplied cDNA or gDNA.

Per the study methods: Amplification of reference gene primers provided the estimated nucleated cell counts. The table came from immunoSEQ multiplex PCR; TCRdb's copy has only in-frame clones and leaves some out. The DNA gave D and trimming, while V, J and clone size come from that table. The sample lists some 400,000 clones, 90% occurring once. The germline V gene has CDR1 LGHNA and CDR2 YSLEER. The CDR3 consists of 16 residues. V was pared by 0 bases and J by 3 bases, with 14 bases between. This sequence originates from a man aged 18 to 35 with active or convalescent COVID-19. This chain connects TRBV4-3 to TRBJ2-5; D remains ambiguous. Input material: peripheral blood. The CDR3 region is CASSQDKSTGKETQYF. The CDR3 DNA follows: TGCGCCAGCAGCCAAGATAAATCGACGGGTAAAGAGACCCAGTACTTC.